This is a list of T cell receptor beta chains from one sample in a study of cytomegalovirus exposure and HLA in healthy donors. TCRdb keeps only in-frame clones here, not all; method: immunoSEQ multiplex PCR. The data show some 130,000 clones, around 80% seen once. The specimen sequenced was PBMCs. These receptors originate from a boy aged 2 to 10 in good health and CMV-seronegative. The CDR3 runs from the conserved cysteine through the conserved F or W. D genes are given only for firm matches. The listing skips clone size in some rows; elsewhere it reads once, few, many or a size class.

NA	TRBV5-1	TRBJ2-3	NA	CASGEDRPRTDTQYF	TGCGCCAGCGGGGAGGACCGCCCGAGAACAGATACGCAGTATTTT
NA	TRBV2	TRBJ1-1	NA	CASSEWGENTEAFF	TGTGCCAGCAGTGAATGGGGGGAAAACACTGAAGCTTTCTTT
few	TRBV19	TRBJ1-1	NA	CASKGDGSTEAFF	TGTGCCAGTAAGGGGGACGGGTCGACTGAAGCTTTCTTT
NA	TRBV11-2	TRBJ2-1	NA	CASSLGAGVEFDNEQFF	TGTGCCAGCAGCTTAGGGGCAGGGGTAGAGTTCGACAATGAGCAGTTCTTC
NA	TRBV14	TRBJ2-5	TRBD2	CASSQDREGRKTQYF	TGTGCCAGCAGCCAAGATCGGGAGGGCCGGAAGACCCAGTACTTC
few	TRBV6-8	TRBJ1-5	TRBD1	CASSQGQGRVEVGNQPQHF	TGTGCCAGCAGCCAGGGACAGGGAAGAGTTGAGGTTGGCAATCAGCCCCAGCATTTT
once	TRBV6-4	TRBJ2-3	TRBD2	CASSLAGGVVDTQYF	TGTGCCAGCAGTCTAGCGGGAGGGGTCGTGGATACGCAGTATTTT
NA	TRBV6-4	TRBJ2-1	NA	CASSVAGQNNEQFF	TGTGCCAGCAGTGTGGCTGGACAGAACAATGAGCAGTTCTTC
NA	TRBV19	TRBJ2-2	TRBD1	CAVGQGKLFF	TGTGCCGTAGGACAGGGAAAGCTGTTTTTT
few	TRBV6-1	TRBJ1-2	NA	CASSPKPEEGYTF	TGTGCCAGCAGTCCTAAACCGGAGGAGGGCTACACCTTC
once	TRBV7-7	TRBJ2-2	TRBD2	CASSATSGSNTGELFF	TGTGCTAGCAGCGCGACTAGCGGGTCGAACACCGGGGAGCTGTTTTTT
NA	TRBV4-1	TRBJ2-3	NA	CASRGLATDTQYF	TGCGCCAGCAGGGGACTGGCCACAGATACGCAGTATTTT
NA	TRBV9	TRBJ1-4	NA	CASSVGVQLATNEKLFF	TGTGCCAGCAGCGTAGGGGTACAGCTTGCAACTAATGAAAAACTGTTTTTT
NA	TRBV19	TRBJ2-4	NA	CASTEGTIQYF	TGTGCCAGTACTGAGGGAACGATTCAGTACTTC
NA	TRBV28	TRBJ1-2	NA	CASSFRGTAQGGYTF	TGTGCCAGCAGTTTCCGGGGGACTGCCCAAGGCGGCTACACCTTC
NA	TRBV4-1	TRBJ1-2	TRBD1	CASSPRGAGGDGYTF	TGCGCCAGCAGCCCTCGGGGGGCAGGGGGCGATGGCTACACCTTC
NA	TRBV6-4	TRBJ2-1	NA	CASSDEGSGAYNEQFF	TGTGCCAGCAGTGACGAGGGTAGCGGAGCTTACAATGAGCAGTTCTTC
once	TRBV6-5	TRBJ1-2	NA	CASKWGHLYYGYTF	TGTGCCAGCAAATGGGGCCATCTCTACTATGGCTACACCTTC
NA	TRBV30	TRBJ2-1	NA	CAWKAGGYNEQFF	TGTGCCTGGAAAGCCGGGGGCTACAATGAGCAGTTCTTC